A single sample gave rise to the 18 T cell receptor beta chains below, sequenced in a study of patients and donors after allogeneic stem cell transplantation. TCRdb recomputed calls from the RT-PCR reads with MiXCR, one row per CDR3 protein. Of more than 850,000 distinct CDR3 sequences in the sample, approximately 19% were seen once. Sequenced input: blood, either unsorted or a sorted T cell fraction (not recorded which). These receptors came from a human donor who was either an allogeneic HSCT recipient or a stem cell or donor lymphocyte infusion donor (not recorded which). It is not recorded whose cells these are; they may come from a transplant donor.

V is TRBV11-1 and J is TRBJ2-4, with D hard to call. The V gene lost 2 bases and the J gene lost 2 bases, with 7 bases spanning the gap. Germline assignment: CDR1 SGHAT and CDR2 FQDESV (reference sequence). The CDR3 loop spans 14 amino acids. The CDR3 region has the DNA TGTGCCAGCAGCTTATGGGTAACCAAAAACATTCAGTACTTC. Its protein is CASSLWVTKNIQYF.

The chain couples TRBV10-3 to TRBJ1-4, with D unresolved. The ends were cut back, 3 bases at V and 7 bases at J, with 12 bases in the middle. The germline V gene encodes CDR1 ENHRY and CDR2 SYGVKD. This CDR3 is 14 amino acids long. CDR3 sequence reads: CAISDLDRPEKLFF. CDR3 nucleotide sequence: TGTGCCATCAGTGACCTCGATCGCCCTGAAAAACTGTTTTTT.

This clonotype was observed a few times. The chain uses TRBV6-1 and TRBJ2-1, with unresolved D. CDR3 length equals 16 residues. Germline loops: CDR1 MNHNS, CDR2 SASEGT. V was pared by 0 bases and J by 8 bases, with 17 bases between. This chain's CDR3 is CASSEALLAGLYEQFF. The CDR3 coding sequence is TGTGCCAGCAGTGAAGCGCTTTTAGCTGGGCTCTATGAGCAGTTCTTC.

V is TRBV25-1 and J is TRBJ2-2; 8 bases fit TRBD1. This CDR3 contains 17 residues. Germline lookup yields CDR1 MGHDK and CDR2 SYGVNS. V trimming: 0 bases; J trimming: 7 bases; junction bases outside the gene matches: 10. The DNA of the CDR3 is TGTGCCAGCAGTGAATATACAGGACAGGGATGGGGCGGGGAGCTGTTTTTT. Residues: CASSEYTGQGWGGELFF.

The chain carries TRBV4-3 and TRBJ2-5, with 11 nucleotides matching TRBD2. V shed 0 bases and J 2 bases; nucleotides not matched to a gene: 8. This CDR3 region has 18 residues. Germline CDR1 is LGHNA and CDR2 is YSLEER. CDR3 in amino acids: CASSQELLAGGLQETQYF. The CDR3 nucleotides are TGCGCCAGCAGCCAAGAACTTCTAGCGGGGGGACTTCAAGAGACCCAGTACTTC.

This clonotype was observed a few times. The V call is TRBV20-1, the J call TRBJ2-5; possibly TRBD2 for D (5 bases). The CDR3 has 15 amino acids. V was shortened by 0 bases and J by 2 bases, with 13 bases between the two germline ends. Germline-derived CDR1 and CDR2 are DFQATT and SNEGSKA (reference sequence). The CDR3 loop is CSARDVRVGQETQYF. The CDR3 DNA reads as TGCAGTGCTAGAGATGTGAGGGTAGGACAAGAGACCCAGTACTTC.

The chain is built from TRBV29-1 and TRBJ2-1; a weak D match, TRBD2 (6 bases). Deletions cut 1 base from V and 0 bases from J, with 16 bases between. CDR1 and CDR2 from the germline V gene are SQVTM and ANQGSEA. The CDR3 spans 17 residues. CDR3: CSVEGDPGGGSYNEQFF. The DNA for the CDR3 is TGCAGCGTTGAAGGGGATCCCGGGGGTGGCTCCTACAATGAGCAGTTCTTC.

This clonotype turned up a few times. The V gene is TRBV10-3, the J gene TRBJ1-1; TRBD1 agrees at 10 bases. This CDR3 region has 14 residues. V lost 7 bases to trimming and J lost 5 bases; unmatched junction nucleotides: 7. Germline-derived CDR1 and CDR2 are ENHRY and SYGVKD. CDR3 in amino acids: CAIKGPGQGTEAFF. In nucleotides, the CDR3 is TGTGCCATCAAAGGCCCGGGACAGGGGACTGAAGCTTTCTTT.

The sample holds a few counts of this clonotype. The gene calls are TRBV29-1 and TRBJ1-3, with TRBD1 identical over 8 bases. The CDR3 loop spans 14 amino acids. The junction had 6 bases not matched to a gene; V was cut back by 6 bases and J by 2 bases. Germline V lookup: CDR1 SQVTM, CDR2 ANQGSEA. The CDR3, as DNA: TGCAGCGTATACACAGGGGGAACTGGAAACACCATATATTTT. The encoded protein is CSVYTGGTGNTIYF. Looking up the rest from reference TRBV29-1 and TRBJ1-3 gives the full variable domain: SAVISQKPSRDICQRGTSLTIQCQVDSQVTMMFWYRQQPGQSLTLIATANQGSEATYESGFVIDKFPISRPNLTFSTLTVSNMSPEDSSIYLCSVYTGGTGNTIYFGEGSWLTVV.

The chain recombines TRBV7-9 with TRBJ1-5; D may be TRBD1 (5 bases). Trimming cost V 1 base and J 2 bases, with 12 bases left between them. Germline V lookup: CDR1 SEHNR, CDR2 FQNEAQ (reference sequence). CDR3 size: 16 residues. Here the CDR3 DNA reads TGTGCCAGCAGCTTAGAGGGGCTGGGTGGCAATCAGCCCCAGCATTTT. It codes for CASSLEGLGGNQPQHF.

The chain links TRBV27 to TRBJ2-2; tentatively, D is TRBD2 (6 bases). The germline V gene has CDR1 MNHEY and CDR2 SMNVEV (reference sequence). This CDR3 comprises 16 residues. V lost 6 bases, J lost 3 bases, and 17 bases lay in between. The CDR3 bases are TGTGCCAGCAGCCTCTTGGGTGCGGGATACACCGGGGAGCTGTTTTTT. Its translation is CASSLLGAGYTGELFF.

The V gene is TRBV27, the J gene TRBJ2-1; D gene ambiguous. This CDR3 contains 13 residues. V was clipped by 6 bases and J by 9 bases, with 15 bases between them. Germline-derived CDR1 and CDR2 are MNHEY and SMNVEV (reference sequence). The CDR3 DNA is TGTGCCAGCAGGAATTTCAGATCCACTGAGCAGTTCTTC. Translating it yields CASRNFRSTEQFF.

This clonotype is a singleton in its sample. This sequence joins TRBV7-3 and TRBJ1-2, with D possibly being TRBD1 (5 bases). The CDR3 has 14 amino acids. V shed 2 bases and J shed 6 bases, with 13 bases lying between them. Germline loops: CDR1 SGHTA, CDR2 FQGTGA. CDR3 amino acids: CASSLGPGPNGYTF. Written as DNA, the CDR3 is TGTGCCAGCAGCTTAGGTCCAGGGCCTAATGGCTACACCTTC.

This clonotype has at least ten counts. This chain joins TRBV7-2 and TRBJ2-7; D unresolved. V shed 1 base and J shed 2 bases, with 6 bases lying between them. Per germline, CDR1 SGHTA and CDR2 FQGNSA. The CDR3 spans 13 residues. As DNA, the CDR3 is TGTGCCAGCAGCTTAGTCACCACCTACGAGCAGTACTTC. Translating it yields CASSLVTTYEQYF.

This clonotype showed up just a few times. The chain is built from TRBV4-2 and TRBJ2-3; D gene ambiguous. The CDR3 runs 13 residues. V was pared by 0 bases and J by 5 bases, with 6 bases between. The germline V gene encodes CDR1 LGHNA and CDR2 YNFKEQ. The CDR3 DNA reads TGTGCCAGCAGCCAAGAAGGCGTAGATACGCAGTATTTT. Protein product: CASSQEGVDTQYF.

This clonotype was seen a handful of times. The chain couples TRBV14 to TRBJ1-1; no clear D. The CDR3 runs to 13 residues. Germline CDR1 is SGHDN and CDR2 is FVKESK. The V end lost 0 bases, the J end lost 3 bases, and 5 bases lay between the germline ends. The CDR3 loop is CASSQEAYTEAFF. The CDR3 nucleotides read TGTGCCAGCAGCCAAGAAGCTTACACTGAAGCTTTCTTT.

The CDR3 bases are TGCAGTGCAAGGAGGGTTGTTGGAGACTATAGCAATCAGCCCCAGCATTTT. Its translation: CSARRVVGDYSNQPQHF. V gene TRBV20-1 combines with J gene TRBJ1-5; the D is unclear. The CDR3 extends over 17 amino acids. V was trimmed by 6 bases and J by 0 bases, leaving 21 bases between them. Germline V gene lookup returns CDR1 DFQATT and CDR2 SNEGSKA (reference sequence).

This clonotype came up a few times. The CDR3 here is CASSVGLAGPQETQYF. DNA for the CDR3: TGTGCCAGCAGCGTGGGGCTAGCGGGGCCCCAAGAGACCCAGTACTTC. The chain uses TRBV9 and TRBJ2-5; 9 bases fit TRBD2. CDR1 and CDR2 from the germline V gene are SGDLS and YYNGEE. The CDR3 length is 16 residues. The junction had 6 bases not matched to a gene; V was cut back by 2 bases and J by 1 base.